A single sample gave rise to the 27 T cell receptor beta chains below, sequenced in a study of CD8 T cells in ankylosing spondylitis. TCRdb recomputed calls from the 5' RACE reads with MiXCR, one row per CDR3 protein. The table includes 150,000 to 200,000 distinct CDR3 sequences, 18% detected once. Sequencing was performed on blood, either unsorted or a sorted T cell fraction (not recorded which). The source of these receptors is a male donor with ankylosing spondylitis or in good health (not recorded which).

This clonotype was seen many times. CDR3 loop: CASSRYSGGGNEQFF. The CDR3, as DNA: TGTGCCAGCAGCCGTTATAGCGGGGGTGGGAATGAGCAGTTCTTC. The rearrangement links TRBV9 to TRBJ2-1, with 9 nucleotides matching TRBD2. Germline assignment: CDR1 SGDLS and CDR2 YYNGEE. The CDR3 is 15 amino acids. With V trimmed by 4 bases and J by 7 bases, 9 bases remained unmatched.

This clonotype was detected only a few times. The chain carries TRBV12-3 or TRBV12-4 and TRBJ2-1; D is ambiguous. Trimming cost V 2 bases and J 6 bases, with 11 bases left between them. This CDR3 comprises 14 residues. This CDR3 is CASSLPQGSNEQFF. CDR3 DNA sequence: TGTGCCAGCAGTTTACCCCAAGGGTCCAATGAGCAGTTCTTC.

This clonotype was detected many times. V gene TRBV5-1 combines with J gene TRBJ2-2; TRBD2 agrees at 12 bases. Germline V gene data show CDR1 as SGHRS and CDR2 as YFSETQ. The CDR3 has 15 residues. Trimming at V came to 5 bases and at J to 5 bases, leaving 4 bases not matched to a gene. CDR3 sequence (DNA): TGCGCCAGCAGTCCTAGCGGGAGGGAAACCGGGGAGCTGTTTTTT. It yields the protein CASSPSGRETGELFF.

The table lists this clonotype with many counts. The chain couples TRBV19 to TRBJ1-1; D perhaps matches TRBD1 (5 bases). Germline V gives CDR1 LNHDA, CDR2 SQIVND (reference sequence). V lost 7 bases, J lost 8 bases, and 11 bases lay in between. CDR3 size: 11 residues. CDR3 nucleotides: TGTGCCAGTACGTCCGGGACCGAAGCTTTCTTT. This sequence encodes CASTSGTEAFF.

This clonotype was seen more than once but under ten times. V gene TRBV6-5 combines with J gene TRBJ2-2; 7 nucleotides match TRBD1. Germline V CDR1 and CDR2: MNHEY, SVGAGI. The CDR3 covers 16 residues. Trimming cost V 6 bases and J 1 base; bases outside gene matches: 8. The CDR3 bases are TGTGCCAGCAGCTACAGGGGTTTAAGGAACACCGGGGAGCTGTTTTTT. Translated: CASSYRGLRNTGELFF.

This clonotype was seen only a few times. V gene TRBV5-1 combines with J gene TRBJ2-7; TRBD2 agrees at 16 bases. The CDR3 is 18 residues long. Germline CDR1 reads SGHRS; CDR2 reads YFSETQ. V trimming: 2 bases; J trimming: 0 bases; junction bases outside the gene matches: 5. CDR3 coding DNA: TGCGCCAGCAGCTTACCGGGGACTAGCGGGAGGGCCTCCTACGAGCAGTACTTC. Protein sequence: CASSLPGTSGRASYEQYF.

Ten or more counts support this clonotype. V gene TRBV11-1 combines with J gene TRBJ2-3, with D possibly being TRBD2 (6 bases). Germline CDR1 reads SGHAT; CDR2 reads FQDESV (reference sequence). Trimming stripped 5 bases from V and 7 bases from J, with 16 bases between. The CDR3 has 14 amino acids. The CDR3 spells CASSPAPGLNTQYF. Here the CDR3 DNA reads TGTGCCAGCAGCCCAGCCCCGGGACTTAATACGCAGTATTTT.

This clonotype has at least ten counts. This chain links TRBV3-1 with TRBJ2-1; TRBD2 matches 7 bases. This CDR3 region has 15 residues. The germline V gene encodes CDR1 LGHDT and CDR2 YNNKEL (reference sequence). J lost 7 bases, V lost 4 bases, and 10 bases had no gene match. CDR3 bases: TGTGCCAGCAGCCCTACGGTTAGCGGGTTAAATGAGCAGTTCTTC. It specifies CASSPTVSGLNEQFF.

V usage is TRBV28 and J usage is TRBJ1-1; 9 bases align to TRBD1. The trim removed 6 bases at V and 4 bases at J, leaving 9 bases unmatched. From germline, CDR1 is MDHEN and CDR2 SYDVKM. The CDR3 has 15 residues. CDR3 DNA: TGTGCCAGCAGATTTGTCCCGGGACAGGGCACTGAAGCTTTCTTT. Its translation: CASRFVPGQGTEAFF.

V is TRBV28 and J is TRBJ1-5, with D possibly matching TRBD1 (5 bases). This CDR3 is built from 14 residues. The germline gives CDR1 MDHEN, CDR2 SYDVKM. V was clipped by 6 bases and J by 10 bases, with 19 bases between them. The DNA of the CDR3 is TGTGCCAGCAGACCTTGGTCGGGTAGGGGACCCCAGCATTTT. This sequence encodes CASRPWSGRGPQHF.

This chain uses TRBV7-2 with TRBJ1-2; D unresolved. The length of the CDR3 is 12 residues. Germline V gene sequence: CDR1 SGHTA, CDR2 FQGNSA. V was cut by 4 bases and J by 8 bases, with 11 bases left in between. This CDR3 is CASSSPRRGYTF. The CDR3, as DNA: TGTGCCAGCAGCTCTCCCAGGAGGGGCTACACCTTC. The full variable domain, with the rest looked up from reference TRBV7-2 and TRBJ1-2, is GAGVSQSPSNKVTEKGKDVELRCDPISGHTALYWYRQSLGQGLEFLIYFQGNSAPDKSGLPSDRFSAERTGGSVSTLTIQRTQQEDSAVYLCASSSPRRGYTFGSGTRLTVV.

This clonotype has at least ten counts. The V gene is TRBV18, the J gene TRBJ1-4; D gene uncertain. The CDR3 runs to 13 residues. Germline CDR1 KGHSH, CDR2 LQKENI. V dropped 6 bases and J dropped 7 bases, with 12 bases sitting between them. CDR3: CASSSTDPEKLFF. CDR3 nucleotides: TGTGCCAGCTCCTCAACCGATCCTGAAAAACTGTTTTTT.

This clonotype turned up a few times. The V call is TRBV2, the J call TRBJ1-4; D is undetermined. Trimming cost V 7 bases and J 3 bases, with 12 bases left between them. CDR1 is SNHLY, CDR2 FYNNEI, per germline. The CDR3 has 14 amino acids. The CDR3 sequence is CASIFHSPNEKLFF. In DNA form, the CDR3 reads TGTGCCAGCATTTTTCACAGTCCTAATGAAAAACTGTTTTTT.

This clonotype was detected many times. The chain is built from TRBV5-1 and TRBJ2-1; 8 nucleotides match TRBD2. CDR1 is SGHRS and CDR2 is YFSETQ in the germline V gene. The CDR3 covers 16 residues. V lost 0 bases and J lost 7; bases outside the gene matches: 9. CDR3 loop: CASSLASSAGGNEQFF. The CDR3 DNA reads as TGCGCCAGCAGCTTGGCCTCTAGCGCGGGAGGTAATGAGCAGTTCTTC. Variable domain in full (rest from reference TRBV5-1 and TRBJ2-1): KAGVTQTPRYLIKTRGQQVTLSCSPISGHRSVSWYQQTPGQGLQFLFEYFSETQRNKGNFPGRFSGRQFSNSRSEMNVSTLELGDSALYLCASSLASSAGGNEQFFGPGTRLTVL.

At least ten counts were recorded for this clonotype. V usage is TRBV15 and J usage is TRBJ2-3; D is perhaps TRBD1 (5 bases). The CDR3 contains 16 residues. Germline CDR1 is LNHNV and CDR2 is YYDKDF (reference sequence). V lost 1 base, J lost 4 bases, and 15 bases lay in between. The CDR3 protein is CATSRGLAGWADTQYF. In DNA, the CDR3 is TGTGCCACCAGCAGAGGGTTGGCAGGGTGGGCAGATACGCAGTATTTT.

The chain employs TRBV30 and TRBJ2-2; D is uncertain. Germline CDR1 GTSNPN, CDR2 SVGIG (reference sequence). There are 10 residues in the CDR3. V was trimmed by 5 bases and J by 7 bases, leaving 5 bases between them. The CDR3 reads CAWEVGELFF. The CDR3, as DNA: TGTGCCTGGGAAGTCGGGGAGCTGTTTTTT.

The rearrangement joins TRBV12-3 or TRBV12-4 to TRBJ2-3; 9 nucleotides agree with TRBD2. V lost 7 bases and J lost 0; bases outside the gene matches: 8. The CDR3 spans 16 residues. The chain's CDR3 is CASTPGLAWSTDTQYF. The CDR3 nucleotides read TGTGCCAGCACACCGGGACTAGCTTGGAGCACAGATACGCAGTATTTT.

This clonotype was seen ten or more times. The V and J genes are TRBV3-1 and TRBJ2-7, with 11 positions matching TRBD2. Looked up from germline, CDR1 is LGHDT and CDR2 is YNNKEL (reference sequence). The CDR3 loop spans 13 amino acids. J lost 2 bases, V lost 9 bases, and 3 bases had no gene match. CDR3 loop: CASGTSGTYEQYF. The DNA of the CDR3 is TGTGCCAGTGGGACTAGCGGAACCTACGAGCAGTACTTC.

This clonotype was counted at least ten times. The chain has TRBV12-3 or TRBV12-4 and TRBJ2-2, with D possibly TRBD1 on 5 matching bases. CDR3 length: 11 residues. V was shortened by 3 bases and J by 9 bases, with 5 bases between the two germline ends. The CDR3 is CASSLGRELFF. CDR3 sequence (DNA): TGTGCCAGCAGTTTGGGGCGGGAGCTGTTTTTT.

This clonotype was seen only a few times. The chain uses TRBV4-2 and TRBJ1-5, with D perhaps TRBD1 (5 bases). Germline V gene lookup returns CDR1 LGHNA and CDR2 YNFKEQ. The CDR3 length is 13 residues. V lost 0 bases and J 6 bases, leaving 6 bases between the germline ends. The CDR3 nucleotides read TGTGCCAGCAGCCAAGATCAGGGTCAGCCCCAGCATTTT. Its protein is CASSQDQGQPQHF.

The chain recombines TRBV5-1 with TRBJ2-1, with TRBD2 identical over 11 bases. This CDR3 has 14 residues. The V segment lost 9 bases and the J segment 7 bases; nucleotides outside the gene matches: 9. In germline, CDR1 is SGHRS, CDR2 YFSETQ. The CDR3, as DNA: TGCGCCACCGCGACTAGCGGGACAGGAAATGAGCAGTTCTTC. It is translated as CATATSGTGNEQFF. The full variable domain, in which reference TRBV5-1 and TRBJ2-1 provide the parts outside the CDR3, is KAGVTQTPRYLIKTRGQQVTLSCSPISGHRSVSWYQQTPGQGLQFLFEYFSETQRNKGNFPGRFSGRQFSNSRSEMNVSTLELGDSALYLCATATSGTGNEQFFGPGTRLTVL.

This clonotype was counted many times. The gene calls are TRBV12-3 or TRBV12-4 and TRBJ1-1; D call uncertain. The V end was cut by 1 base, the J end by 10 bases, with 7 bases between. This CDR3 comprises 11 residues. The CDR3 DNA is TGTGCCAGCAGTTTAGGGCCTCGAGCTTTCTTT. Translation gives CASSLGPRAFF.

The rearrangement uses TRBV28 and TRBJ2-1, with 10 positions matching TRBD2. Germline V gene lookup returns CDR1 MDHEN and CDR2 SYDVKM. The CDR3 totals 13 residues. The V gene end was trimmed by 4 bases and the J gene end by 15 bases; junction bases not matched to a gene: 9. CDR3 in amino acids: CASSSYLAGEAFF. CDR3 DNA: TGTGCCAGCAGTTCCTATCTAGCGGGAGAGGCGTTCTTC.

This sequence joins TRBV27 and TRBJ2-6, with no clear D. The CDR3 consists of 16 residues. Germline assignment: CDR1 MNHEY and CDR2 SMNVEV (reference sequence). The ends were cut back, 5 bases at V and 2 bases at J, with 13 bases in the middle. DNA of the CDR3: TGTGCCAGCAGTCGCCATAATACAACTGGGGCCAACGTCCTGACTTTC. As protein: CASSRHNTTGANVLTF. Supplemented by reference TRBV27 and TRBJ2-6, the full variable domain reads EAQVTQNPRYLITVTGKKLTVTCSQNMNHEYMSWYRQDPGLGLRQIYYSMNVEVTDKGDVPEGYKVSRKEKRNFPLILESPSPNQTSLYFCASSRHNTTGANVLTFGAGSRLTVL.

This clonotype was counted once. V gene TRBV5-1 combines with J gene TRBJ2-2; D gene unclear. Germline V CDR1 and CDR2: SGHRS, YFSETQ. V was clipped by 4 bases and J by 3 bases, with 16 bases between them. This CDR3 spans 16 amino acids. CDR3 sequence (DNA): TGCGCCAGCAGCCCTCGCGGAGAGTGGGACACCGGGGAGCTGTTTTTT. Translated, it gives CASSPRGEWDTGELFF.

This rearrangement joins TRBV2 to TRBJ2-7; maybe TRBD1 (6 bases). In germline, CDR1 is SNHLY, CDR2 FYNNEI. The CDR3 loop spans 16 amino acids. V was shortened by 3 bases and J by 4 bases, with 19 bases between the two germline ends. The CDR3 sequence: CASSDQGAGALYEQYF. CDR3 DNA: TGTGCCAGCAGTGACCAAGGGGCAGGGGCGCTGTACGAGCAGTACTTC.

The rearrangement links TRBV20-1 to TRBJ2-1; D not certain. The V gene's germline CDR1 is DFQATT and CDR2 SNEGSKA (reference sequence). This CDR3 comprises 13 residues. V was shortened by 1 base and J by 4 bases, with 8 bases between the two germline ends. CDR3 DNA: TGCAGTGCTAGAGTATTAGGATACAATGAGCAGTTCTTC. Its protein product is CSARVLGYNEQFF.